Given below is one T cell receptor (beta chain) in context. As processed by the authors: Amplifying reference gene primers gave estimates of nucleated cell counts. Here immunoSEQ multiplex PCR was the method, and the copy in TCRdb shows in-frame clones only, minus some. Clone size and V and J calls were adopted from that table, with D and trimming inferred from the DNA. The sample lists approximately 120,000 clones, around 86% occurring once. This sample was included in a study of blood T cell repertoires in COVID-19. The wider study: Both acute and convalescent COVID-19 samples were obtained from the United States, Italy and Spain. T cells, B-cell-depleted T cells, or PBMCs provided the cDNA or gDNA that served as material.

Germline V gene lookup returns CDR1 MNHNY and CDR2 SVGAGI (reference sequence). CDR3 length: 15 amino acids. Unmatched junction bases numbered 5, after V lost 2 bases and J lost 3 bases. Material: peripheral blood. The chain recombines TRBV6-6 with TRBJ2-7; 9 bases line up with TRBD1. The sequence was collected from a man older than 75 with active or convalescent COVID-19. CDR3 in amino acids: CASSYIGTGNYEQYF. Here the CDR3 DNA reads TGTGCCAGCAGTTACATTGGGACAGGGAACTACGAGCAGTACTTC.